The 10 T cell receptor beta chains below come from one sample, sequenced in a study of yellow fever vaccine responses in identical twins. TCRdb re-analysed the RT-PCR reads in MiXCR, keeping a single row per CDR3 protein. Of about 5,600 distinct CDR3 sequences in the sample, roughly 77% are singletons; the top ten hold less than 3.5%. Sequenced here: T cells from blood (PBMCs), unsorted or a sorted subset (not recorded which), sampled before or after yellow fever vaccination (not recorded which). The receptors come from a woman younger than 30 who received the yellow fever vaccine.

The rearrangement uses TRBV20-1 and TRBJ2-3; 9 nucleotides agree with TRBD2. This CDR3 comprises 12 residues. CDR1 and CDR2 (germline): DFQATT, SNEGSKA (reference sequence). The CDR3 nucleotides read TGCAGGGGAGGTAGCGGGGGTGATACGCAGTATTTT. Its protein product is CRGGSGGDTQYF.

The chain is built from TRBV10-1 and TRBJ2-7; tentatively, D is TRBD2 (6 bases). CDR3 size: 15 residues. Germline V gives CDR1 WNHNN, CDR2 SYGVQD (reference sequence). Trimming cost V 2 bases and J 2 bases, with 13 bases left between them. This chain's CDR3 is CASSENEGGPYEQYF. CDR3 nucleotide sequence: TGCGCCAGCAGTGAGAACGAGGGAGGACCCTACGAGCAGTACTTC.

This clonotype was seen a handful of times. The V gene is TRBV5-5, the J gene TRBJ2-1; the D gene is possibly TRBD1 (5 bases). There are 13 residues in the CDR3. Trimming stripped 2 bases from V and 6 bases from J, with 9 bases between. CDR1 is SGHKS, CDR2 YYEKEE, per germline (reference sequence). In DNA form, the CDR3 reads TGTGCCAGCAGCTTAGGGGTCTCCAATGAGCAGTTCTTC. Amino acids: CASSLGVSNEQFF. The full variable domain, with the rest looked up from reference TRBV5-5 and TRBJ2-1, is DAGVTQSPTHLIKTRGQQVTLRCSPISGHKSVSWYQQVLGQGPQFIFQYYEKEERGRGNFPDRFSARQFPNYSSELNVNALLLGDSALYLCASSLGVSNEQFFGPGTRLTVL.

This chain links TRBV9 with TRBJ1-1, with D hard to call. Trimming stripped 0 bases from V and 5 bases from J, with 14 bases between. CDR1 is SGDLS and CDR2 is YYNGEE in the germline V gene. The CDR3 runs 15 residues. This CDR3 reads CASSVATPGWTEAFF. In DNA, the CDR3 is TGTGCCAGCAGCGTAGCTACTCCGGGTTGGACTGAAGCTTTCTTT. Complete variable domain (other parts from reference TRBV9 and TRBJ1-1): DSGVTQTPKHLITATGQRVTLRCSPRSGDLSVYWYQQSLDQGLQFLIQYYNGEERAKGNILERFSAQQFPDLHSELNLSSLELGDSALYFCASSVATPGWTEAFFGQGTRLTVV.

V is TRBV10-3 and J is TRBJ2-7; 12 bases are shared with TRBD1. CDR1 is ENHRY and CDR2 is SYGVKD in the germline V gene. Trimming removed 3 bases from V and 3 bases from J; junction bases left unmatched: 6. CDR3 length: 16 residues. This CDR3 is CAISDSGTGGLYEQYF. The CDR3, as DNA: TGTGCCATCAGTGATTCCGGGACAGGGGGCCTCTACGAGCAGTACTTC.

The chain couples TRBV29-1 to TRBJ1-3; 9 bases are a match to TRBD1. CDR3 size: 14 residues. The V gene end was trimmed by 6 bases and the J gene end by 0 bases; junction bases not matched to a gene: 3. The germline V gene has CDR1 SQVTM and CDR2 ANQGSEA. The CDR3 nucleotides are TGCAGCGTGGGGACAGGGACCTCTGGAAACACCATATATTTT. Protein: CSVGTGTSGNTIYF.

V gene TRBV13 combines with J gene TRBJ1-2; D ambiguous. This CDR3 spans 13 amino acids. The germline CDR1 and CDR2 sequences are PRHDT and FYEKMQ (reference sequence). V was trimmed by 4 bases and J by 6 bases, leaving 12 bases between them. The CDR3 is CASSSQPAHGYTF. CDR3 bases: TGTGCCAGCAGCTCGCAACCTGCGCATGGCTACACCTTC.

This clonotype was recorded once. The gene calls are TRBV7-3 and TRBJ2-3, with 12 positions matching TRBD2. The CDR3 contains 17 residues. Per germline, CDR1 SGHTA and CDR2 FQGTGA. V lost 2 bases and J lost 4; bases outside the gene matches: 7. The CDR3 DNA is TGTGCCAGCAGCTTACTCCGGACTAGCGGGAATTCAGATACGCAGTATTTT. Encoded protein: CASSLLRTSGNSDTQYF.

This chain uses TRBV10-3 with TRBJ1-2; D remains ambiguous. With 8 bases removed from V and 7 bases from J, the gap between germline ends came to 11 bases. This CDR3 region has 11 residues. Germline V gene lookup returns CDR1 ENHRY and CDR2 SYGVKD. The CDR3 DNA sequence: TGTGCCATCCGGACCTCCGGTGGCTACACCTTC. Encoded protein: CAIRTSGGYTF.

V usage is TRBV11-2 and J usage is TRBJ2-7, with D unclear. Germline assignment: CDR1 SGHAT and CDR2 FQNNGV. CDR3 length equals 14 residues. Trimming removed 0 bases from V and 2 bases from J, with 8 bases in between. CDR3 coding DNA: TGTGCCAGCAGCTTAGACGGACGGCCCTACGAGCAGTACTTC. Encoded protein: CASSLDGRPYEQYF.